These 27 T cell receptor beta chains were sequenced from one sample in a study of blood T cell repertoires in COVID-19. TCRdb's copy holds only in-frame clones and misses some; the assay was immunoSEQ multiplex PCR. This table has roughly 230,000 clones, roughly 83% appearing once. Specimen: peripheral blood. These TCRs come from a woman aged 45-65 years with acute or convalescent COVID-19.

The gene calls are TRBV3-1 (or the pseudogene TRBV3-2) and TRBJ1-1, with TRBD1 identical over 8 bases. The CDR3 has 14 amino acids. V shed 5 bases, J shed 4 bases, and the junction held 6 bases outside the gene matches. Germline CDR1 LGHDT, CDR2 YNNKEL (reference sequence). The CDR3 nucleotides are TGTGCCAGCAGCACTACAGGGGGTGCCACTGAAGCTTTCTTT. This encodes CASSTTGGATEAFF.

This clone was observed a single time. This chain joins TRBV2 and TRBJ2-7, with TRBD1 matching over 7 bases. Per the germline V gene, CDR1 is SNHLY and CDR2 is FYNNEI. J gave up 4 bases and V 6 bases, and 0 bases lay outside the gene matches. The CDR3 consists of 11 residues. The CDR3 reads CASRQGYEQYF. DNA of the CDR3: TGTGCCAGCAGACAGGGGTACGAGCAGTACTTC.

This rearrangement joins TRBV7-2 to TRBJ1-6; 8 nucleotides align to TRBD1. The junction had 7 bases not matched to a gene; V was cut back by 0 bases and J by 9 bases. Germline V gene lookup returns CDR1 SGHTA and CDR2 FQGNSA. The CDR3 contains 16 residues. CDR3 nucleotides: TGTGCCAGCAGCTTAGCCCCTACAGGGGGTATTTCACCCCTCCACTTT. Its protein product is CASSLAPTGGISPLHF.

J is TRBJ2-2 and V is TRBV12-3 or TRBV12-4; tentative D call: TRBD2 (5 bases). The CDR3 has 12 amino acids. With 4 bases removed from V and 6 bases from J, the gap between germline ends came to 6 bases. DNA of the CDR3: TGTGCCAGCAGTTCCGGGGCCGGGGAGCTGTTTTTT. It is translated as CASSSGAGELFF.

A single count supports this clone. The chain couples TRBV6-4 to TRBJ2-2, with D unclear. The V gene's germline CDR1 is MRHNA and CDR2 SNTAGT. The CDR3 is 14 amino acids. Trimming took off 4 bases at V and 4 bases at J, with 10 bases between the two ends. The CDR3 spells CASSAEPSTGELFF. The CDR3 DNA sequence: TGTGCCAGCAGTGCCGAGCCGAGCACCGGGGAGCTGTTTTTT.

The V call is TRBV28, the J call TRBJ1-1; 7 bases are shared with TRBD1. CDR1 and CDR2 from the germline V gene are MDHEN and SYDVKM. After removal of 7 bases from V and 1 base from J, the junction contained 6 bases not matched to a gene. The CDR3 extends over 14 amino acids. CDR3 in amino acids: CASTPGTANTEAFF. The CDR3 DNA follows: TGTGCCAGCACCCCCGGGACAGCGAACACTGAAGCTTTCTTT.

The rearrangement uses TRBV5-1 and TRBJ2-3; TRBD1 aligns across 10 bases. In germline, CDR1 is SGHRS, CDR2 YFSETQ. There are 16 residues in the CDR3. V trimming: 4 bases; J trimming: 2 bases; junction bases outside the gene matches: 7. CDR3 amino acids: CASSGGQGPYTDTQYF. The CDR3 DNA reads TGCGCCAGCAGCGGGGGACAGGGGCCATACACAGATACGCAGTATTTT.

This clone was seen a handful of times. V and J are TRBV2 and TRBJ2-1, with D perhaps matching TRBD2 (7 bases). CDR3 length: 15 residues. Trimming cost V 3 bases and J 5 bases, with 14 bases left between them. CDR1 and CDR2 from the germline V gene are SNHLY and FYNNEI. CDR3 region: CASSEMRGGNNEQFF. Here the CDR3 DNA reads TGTGCCAGCAGTGAGATGAGGGGGGGAAACAATGAGCAGTTCTTC.

This sequence joins TRBV12-3 or TRBV12-4 and TRBJ1-4; tentatively, D is TRBD1 (6 bases). This CDR3 is built from 11 residues. V lost 10 bases to trimming and J lost 10 bases, with 13 bases between them. CDR3 DNA sequence: TGTGCCATAAGGACAGTCGGAAAACTGTTTTTT. This encodes CAIRTVGKLFF.

The rearrangement uses TRBV6-2 or TRBV6-3 and TRBJ2-2, with D possibly matching TRBD2 (5 bases). Trimming removed 4 bases from V and 4 bases from J, with 13 bases in between. The germline V gene has CDR1 MNHEY and CDR2 SVGEGT. There are 15 residues in the CDR3. CDR3 sequence (DNA): TGTGCCAGCAGTTTTCTAGCAGATACCACCGGGGAGCTGTTTTTT. Its protein product is CASSFLADTTGELFF.

V and J are TRBV28 and TRBJ2-1; the match to TRBD2 covers 13 bases. J gave up 8 bases and V 5 bases, and 6 bases lay outside the gene matches. Per the germline V gene, CDR1 is MDHEN and CDR2 is SYDVKM. There are 15 residues in the CDR3. The CDR3 protein is CASSRLAGGRDEQFF. CDR3 nucleotides: TGTGCCAGCAGTCGACTAGCGGGAGGCAGAGATGAGCAGTTCTTC.

The V and J genes are TRBV5-8 and TRBJ2-6; the D is unclear. From germline, CDR1 is SGHTS and CDR2 YDEGEE. V shed 5 bases and J shed 0 bases, with 9 bases lying between them. The CDR3 runs to 15 residues. As DNA, the CDR3 is TGTGCCAGCAGGGCTGTCCGCTCTGGGGCCAACGTCCTGACTTTC. Protein product: CASRAVRSGANVLTF.

This sequence joins TRBV19 and TRBJ2-3; a weak D match, TRBD2 (6 bases). Looked up from germline, CDR1 is LNHDA and CDR2 is SQIVND (reference sequence). The CDR3 sequence is 14 residues long. CDR3 sequence reads: CASNEAGGTDTQYF. The DNA of the CDR3 is TGTGCTTCGAACGAAGCGGGTGGCACAGATACGCAGTATTTT.

The V and J genes are TRBV9 and TRBJ1-2; D is ambiguous. Germline CDR1 reads SGDLS; CDR2 reads YYNGEE. Trimming left V 0 bases short and J 2 bases short, with 5 bases between. The CDR3 totals 13 residues. CDR3 DNA: TGTGCCAGCAGCGTAGATCAGAACTATGGCTACACCTTC. Translation: CASSVDQNYGYTF. The full variable domain, in which reference TRBV9 and TRBJ1-2 provide the parts outside the CDR3, is DSGVTQTPKHLITATGQRVTLRCSPRSGDLSVYWYQQSLDQGLQFLIQYYNGEERAKGNILERFSAQQFPDLHSELNLSSLELGDSALYFCASSVDQNYGYTFGSGTRLTVV.

This clone has a single count. The gene calls are TRBV4-2 and TRBJ2-1, with 14 bases identical to TRBD2. The CDR3 spans 17 residues. CDR1 is LGHNA, CDR2 YNFKEQ, per germline. The ends lost 3 bases at V and 2 bases at J; junction bases unmatched: 3. Written as DNA, the CDR3 is TGTGCCAGCAGCCACACGACTAGCGGGAGGGCCTACAATGAGCAGTTCTTC. Protein sequence: CASSHTTSGRAYNEQFF.

J is TRBJ1-2 and V is TRBV9, with 10 bases that match TRBD1. Trimming removed 2 bases from V and 7 bases from J; junction bases left unmatched: 5. The CDR3 is made up of 14 amino acids. The germline gives CDR1 SGDLS, CDR2 YYNGEE. CDR3 in DNA: TGTGCCAGCAGCGTTGGGACAGGGGTTCCTGGCTACACCTTC. Amino acids: CASSVGTGVPGYTF.

This clone was seen more than once but under ten times. The chain links TRBV4-3 to TRBJ2-2, with TRBD2 identical over 9 bases. CDR1 and CDR2 from the germline V gene are LGHNA and YSLEER. This CDR3 comprises 17 residues. V lost 4 bases to trimming and J lost 2 bases; unmatched junction nucleotides: 8. The CDR3 region is CASSPQVLAGNTGELFF. As DNA, the CDR3 is TGCGCCAGCAGCCCTCAAGTCCTAGCGGGAAACACCGGGGAGCTGTTTTTT.

The genes are TRBV30 and TRBJ2-1; TRBD2 aligns across 12 bases. CDR3 size: 15 residues. After removal of 4 bases from V and 4 bases from J, the junction contained 5 bases not matched to a gene. The germline V gene encodes CDR1 GTSNPN and CDR2 SVGIG (reference sequence). The CDR3 reads CAWNPTSGRYNEQFF. The DNA of the CDR3 is TGTGCCTGGAACCCCACTAGCGGGAGGTACAATGAGCAGTTCTTC.

The sample holds one count of this clone. The rearrangement joins TRBV7-8 to TRBJ2-7; TRBD1 is a possible D gene (5 bases). CDR3 length: 13 residues. Trimming left V 3 bases short and J 2 bases short, with 8 bases between. Germline CDR1 and CDR2: SGHVS and FQNEAQ. CDR3 nucleotide sequence: TGTGCCAGCAGCTTTGTAGGGGCCTACGAGCAGTACTTC. It specifies CASSFVGAYEQYF.

The rearrangement joins TRBV11-2 to TRBJ1-5; D may be TRBD1 (6 bases). CDR1 and CDR2 from the germline V gene are SGHAT and FQNNGV. Trimming removed 6 bases at V and 6 bases at J, with 18 bases between. The CDR3 spans 15 residues. CDR3 bases: TGTGCCAGCAGTAAAAGTGCAGGGGCGGCTCAGCCCCAGCATTTT. This encodes CASSKSAGAAQPQHF.

The genes are TRBV5-1 and TRBJ1-4; D gene unclear. CDR1 is SGHRS, CDR2 YFSETQ, per germline. The CDR3 has 16 amino acids. The V end lost 0 bases, the J end lost 5 bases, and 14 bases lay between the germline ends. CDR3 protein: CASSLAGGRGNEKLFF. The CDR3, as DNA: TGCGCCAGCAGCTTGGCCGGCGGTCGAGGGAATGAAAAACTGTTTTTT. Using reference TRBV5-1 and TRBJ1-4 for the parts outside the CDR3, the full variable domain is KAGVTQTPRYLIKTRGQQVTLSCSPISGHRSVSWYQQTPGQGLQFLFEYFSETQRNKGNFPGRFSGRQFSNSRSEMNVSTLELGDSALYLCASSLAGGRGNEKLFFGSGTQLSVL.

The chain has TRBV13 and TRBJ1-6; the match to TRBD1 covers 9 bases. Germline assignment: CDR1 PRHDT and CDR2 FYEKMQ (reference sequence). The V gene end was trimmed by 6 bases and the J gene end by 7 bases; junction bases not matched to a gene: 4. This CDR3 region has 14 residues. CDR3 coding DNA: TGTGCCAGCAGGGGGACAGGGCGCAATTCACCCCTCCACTTT. Translation gives CASRGTGRNSPLHF.

The gene calls are TRBV11-2 and TRBJ2-1; possibly TRBD1 for D (5 bases). Germline CDR1 reads SGHAT; CDR2 reads FQNNGV. This CDR3 spans 14 amino acids. Trimming removed 3 bases at V and 8 bases at J, with 14 bases between. The DNA of the CDR3 is TGTGCCAGCAGCTTGACAGTTGGGCTTGATGAGCAGTTCTTC. It translates to CASSLTVGLDEQFF.

The chain has TRBV11-2 and TRBJ2-3; D call uncertain. Germline assignment: CDR1 SGHAT and CDR2 FQNNGV. This CDR3 has 14 residues. V was clipped by 5 bases and J by 5 bases, with 14 bases between them. The CDR3 spells CASSPGHVGDTQYF. For the CDR3, the DNA is TGTGCCAGCAGCCCAGGTCACGTTGGAGATACGCAGTATTTT. Looking up the rest from reference TRBV11-2 and TRBJ2-3 gives the full variable domain: EAGVAQSPRYKIIEKRQSVAFWCNPISGHATLYWYQQILGQGPKLLIQFQNNGVVDDSQLPKDRFSAERLKGVDSTLKIQPAKLEDSAVYLCASSPGHVGDTQYFGPGTRLTVL.

This chain joins TRBV19 and TRBJ1-2; 10 bases agree with TRBD1. CDR3 length: 18 residues. Germline values: CDR1 LNHDA, CDR2 SQIVND (reference sequence). J gave up 4 bases and V 7 bases, and 18 bases lay outside the gene matches. CDR3 in amino acids: CASTNTGQGGARSYGYTF. The CDR3 DNA is TGTGCCAGTACCAACACCGGACAGGGGGGGGCGAGAAGCTATGGCTACACCTTC. Full variable domain (remainder filled in from reference TRBV19 and TRBJ1-2): DGGITQSPKYLFRKEGQNVTLSCEQNLNHDAMYWYRQDPGQGLRLIYYSQIVNDFQKGDIAEGYSVSREKKESFPLTVTSAQKNPTAFYLCASTNTGQGGARSYGYTFGSGTRLTVV.

This sequence joins TRBV27 and TRBJ2-1, with D tentatively TRBD1 (5 bases). CDR3 length: 15 residues. In germline, CDR1 is MNHEY, CDR2 SMNVEV (reference sequence). Trimming shortened V by 8 bases and J by 8 bases, and 22 bases separated the two germline ends. This chain's CDR3 is CASLPEGQGKYEQFF. Here the CDR3 DNA reads TGTGCCAGCCTCCCCGAAGGGCAGGGTAAATATGAGCAGTTCTTC.

This clone occurred once. V gene TRBV5-1 combines with J gene TRBJ2-7, with TRBD1 matching 9 bases. Unmatched junction bases numbered 6, after V lost 1 base and J lost 4 bases. The CDR3 runs to 15 residues. Germline CDR1 and CDR2: SGHRS and YFSETQ. This CDR3 reads CASSLRTGERYEQYF. The CDR3 DNA reads TGCGCCAGCAGCTTGAGGACAGGGGAGAGGTACGAGCAGTACTTC.